This T cell receptor (beta chain) was retrieved from a study of post-analysis software for immune sequencing data. Study results and caveats: In multiple sclerosis, normalized Chao1 diversity was significantly below that of controls. Relative to controls, patients had about 5 TRBV segments at higher frequency, with TRBV5-6, TRBV5-1 and TRBV20-1 among these.

On this clonotype: The antigen remains undetermined.

Trimming removed 5 bases from V and 4 bases from J, with 15 bases in between. The CDR3 extends over 14 amino acids. The V gene's germline CDR1 is DFQATT and CDR2 SNEGSKA (reference sequence). Tagging with unique molecular identifiers was a feature of the TCR beta cDNA libraries. Each CDR3 protein gets one entry after TCRdb re-called the PCR reads with MiXCR. The sample includes over 250,000 distinct CDR3 sequences, 35% to 40% seen only once; the top ten take around 5.2%. The origin of this receptor is a girl aged 5 to 17 with multiple sclerosis. Source material: blood. The chain recombines TRBV20-1 with TRBJ1-5; D is unresolved. CDR3 residues: CSAPTAERNQPQHF. CDR3 coding DNA: TGCAGTGCTCCGACCGCGGAACGAAATCAGCCCCAGCATTTT.